This T cell receptor beta chain derives from a study of blood T cells in healthy people across ages. Next came a second PCR, run for roughly 6 to 11 cycles, which used a sample-barcoded 5' primer along with a J-beta primer mix. Each of the cDNA molecules was tagged by a template-switch adaptor with 12 random nucleotides. TCRdb analysed the 5' RACE reads with MiXCR anew, one entry per CDR3 protein. This table holds under 850,000 distinct CDR3 sequences, roughly 35% found once. The sequencing input was blood. The sequence was obtained from a man between 18 and 35 years old in good health.

CDR3 nucleotide sequence: TGTGCCAGCAGCTTCCAGGGATCTGGAGAGACCCAGTACTTC. It translates to CASSFQGSGETQYF. The rearrangement uses TRBV7-2 and TRBJ2-5; perhaps TRBD1 as D (5 bases). V lost 3 bases, J lost 4 bases, and 12 bases lay in between. CDR3 length: 14 residues. Germline V gene lookup returns CDR1 SGHTA and CDR2 FQGNSA.